These 25 T cell receptor beta chains came from one sample sequenced in a study of T cells in Graves' hyperthyroidism and ophthalmopathy. From RNA transcripts, TCR beta CDR3 regions were amplified. First-round RT-PCR targeting the TCR CDR3 was performed with the HTBI primer set. TCRdb called the multiplex PCR reads again in MiXCR, with one record for every CDR3 protein. The sample lists about 520,000 distinct CDR3 sequences; approximately 25% were seen once. Sequenced: blood. The receptors were sampled from a woman aged 25 to 45 with Graves' ophthalmopathy.

The gene calls are TRBV6-5 and TRBJ2-7; D is ambiguous. The CDR3 loop spans 15 amino acids. Trimming pared 4 bases from V and 0 bases from J, leaving 13 bases between. Per germline, CDR1 MNHEY and CDR2 SVGAGI. The CDR3 protein is CASSSRLGNSYEQYF. In DNA, the CDR3 is TGTGCCAGCAGTTCCCGCCTGGGGAACTCCTACGAGCAGTACTTC.

This clonotype was counted ten times or more. The J gene is TRBJ2-5, the V gene TRBV3-1, with D perhaps TRBD1 (6 bases). V was shortened by 2 bases and J by 1 base, with 14 bases between the two germline ends. The CDR3 runs 16 residues. Germline assignment: CDR1 LGHDT and CDR2 YNNKEL (reference sequence). In DNA, the CDR3 is TGTGCCAGCAGCCAATTTGCAGGGGCCCCCCAAGAGACCCAGTACTTC. It yields the protein CASSQFAGAPQETQYF.

This clonotype was detected many times. The chain employs TRBV3-1 and TRBJ1-1; possible D gene TRBD1, 5 bases. The V gene's germline CDR1 is LGHDT and CDR2 YNNKEL (reference sequence). The ends were cut back, 3 bases at V and 0 bases at J, with 8 bases in the middle. The CDR3 has 14 amino acids. CDR3 sequence reads: CASSHGAMNTEAFF. As DNA, the CDR3 is TGTGCCAGCAGCCACGGGGCCATGAACACTGAAGCTTTCTTT.

This clonotype has a count of ten or more. This chain links TRBV13 with TRBJ1-5, with D uncertain. Trimming stripped 7 bases from V and 9 bases from J, with 7 bases between. CDR1 PRHDT and CDR2 FYEKMQ come from the germline V gene (reference sequence). This CDR3 region has 10 residues. The CDR3 DNA reads as TGTGCCAGCAAGGAGCGGCCCCAGCATTTT. Translation: CASKERPQHF.

The chain is built from TRBV6-2 or TRBV6-3 and TRBJ2-3; 11 bases are a match to TRBD2. The CDR3 runs 18 residues. The germline V gene has CDR1 MNHEY and CDR2 SVGEGT. The junction had 9 bases not matched to a gene; V was cut back by 2 bases and J by 2 bases. The CDR3 is CASSYDPSGGTLTDTQYF. As DNA, the CDR3 is TGTGCCAGCAGTTACGATCCTAGCGGGGGGACCCTCACAGATACGCAGTATTTT.

This clonotype was seen many times. J is TRBJ1-5 and V is TRBV20-1; 7 nucleotides align to TRBD1. V gave up 4 bases and J gave up 2 bases; unmatched junction bases: 8. Germline V CDR1 and CDR2: DFQATT, SNEGSKA (reference sequence). This CDR3 comprises 15 residues. CDR3 in DNA: TGCAGTGCTACGACAGGGTCAGTCGGCAATCAGCCCCAGCATTTT. As protein: CSATTGSVGNQPQHF.

This clonotype was counted ten times or more. The chain employs TRBV15 and TRBJ2-5; either TRBD1 or TRBD2 may supply D (6 bases each). CDR1 is LNHNV and CDR2 is YYDKDF in the germline V gene (reference sequence). Between the trimmed V and J ends, which lost 0 bases and 5 bases, there was a span of 13 bases. The CDR3 totals 15 residues. The chain's CDR3 is CATSRDEGGDETQYF. As DNA, the CDR3 is TGTGCCACCAGCAGAGATGAGGGGGGCGACGAGACCCAGTACTTC.

This clonotype was recorded a few times. This sequence joins TRBV20-1 and TRBJ1-1; the D is unclear. The CDR3 loop spans 12 amino acids. The V end lost 7 bases, the J end lost 5 bases, and 14 bases lay between the germline ends. In germline, CDR1 is DFQATT, CDR2 SNEGSKA (reference sequence). The DNA for the CDR3 is TGCAGTGTGAGCGGGGAAGAGACTGAAGCTTTCTTT. Amino acid sequence: CSVSGEETEAFF.

CDR3 sequence reads: CASSQTAGGEHEQYF. The DNA for the CDR3 is TGTGCCAGCAGCCAAACAGCGGGGGGGGAACACGAGCAGTACTTC. This sequence joins TRBV3-1 and TRBJ2-7; 10 nucleotides align to TRBD2. Germline loops: CDR1 LGHDT, CDR2 YNNKEL (reference sequence). The CDR3 contains 15 residues. After removal of 2 bases from V and 5 bases from J, the junction contained 6 bases not matched to a gene.

The sample holds many counts of this clonotype. The rearrangement joins TRBV13 to TRBJ2-7; D might be TRBD1 (7 bases). V gave up 2 bases and J gave up 9 bases, with 14 bases separating them. This CDR3 spans 13 amino acids. Per the germline V gene, CDR1 is PRHDT and CDR2 is FYEKMQ (reference sequence). The CDR3 DNA reads as TGTGCCAGCAGCTTAATGGAGGGGGCGGCGCAGTACTTC. Protein product: CASSLMEGAAQYF.

The V gene is TRBV2, the J gene TRBJ1-5; unclear D gene. V lost 6 bases to trimming and J lost 0 bases, with 9 bases between them. The CDR3 contains 14 residues. From germline, CDR1 is SNHLY and CDR2 FYNNEI. The CDR3 region is CASRASNSNQPQHF. The CDR3 region has the DNA TGTGCCAGCAGGGCTTCAAATAGCAATCAGCCCCAGCATTTT.

This clonotype was detected many times. This chain uses TRBV7-2 with TRBJ1-5, with a tentative D call TRBD1 (5 bases). With 5 bases removed from V and 2 bases from J, the gap between germline ends came to 13 bases. CDR3 length: 15 residues. The germline CDR1 and CDR2 sequences are SGHTA and FQGNSA. CDR3 nucleotides: TGTGCCAGCAGCCCCGAGGCGGGGGGCAATCAGCCCCAGCATTTT. This sequence encodes CASSPEAGGNQPQHF.

Only a few counts were recorded for this clonotype. The rearrangement joins TRBV4-3 to TRBJ2-3; the D gene is possibly TRBD2 (5 bases). V lost 2 bases and J 4 bases, leaving 10 bases between the germline ends. Germline values: CDR1 LGHNA, CDR2 YSLEER. The CDR3 length is 14 residues. Here the CDR3 reads CASSQSPGADTQYF. The DNA for the CDR3 is TGCGCCAGCAGCCAATCACCCGGGGCAGATACGCAGTATTTT.

This clonotype was seen a handful of times. A much larger clone differs by one base, so this may be a read error. This chain connects TRBV11-2 to TRBJ2-5; TRBD1 or TRBD2 may be the D gene (5 bases each). V lost 3 bases and J 5 bases, leaving 19 bases between the germline ends. The CDR3 has 16 residues. From germline, CDR1 is SGHAT and CDR2 FQNNGV. CDR3 protein: CASSFNTGQTGETQYF. Here the CDR3 DNA reads TGTGCCAGCAGCTTCAATACGGGGCAGACGGGGGAGACCCAGTACTTC. Full variable domain (outside the CDR3, taken from reference TRBV11-2 and TRBJ2-5): EAGVAQSPRYKIIEKRQSVAFWCNPISGHATLYWYQQILGQGPKLLIQFQNNGVVDDSQLPKDRFSAERLKGVDSTLKIQPAKLEDSAVYLCASSFNTGQTGETQYFGPGTRLLVL.

This clonotype was counted many times. This sequence joins TRBV11-2 and TRBJ1-2, with a weak D call TRBD1 (6 bases). Trimming took 0 bases from V and 6 from J, leaving 17 bases between them. Germline V gene data show CDR1 as SGHAT and CDR2 as FQNNGV. The CDR3 contains 16 residues. The chain's CDR3 is CASSLDDQGWFDGYTF. CDR3 nucleotides: TGTGCCAGCAGCTTAGATGATCAGGGGTGGTTTGATGGCTACACCTTC.

There are many counts of this clonotype. J is TRBJ1-1 and V is TRBV3-1; D is perhaps TRBD1 (5 bases). Germline lookup yields CDR1 LGHDT and CDR2 YNNKEL (reference sequence). This CDR3 has 12 amino acids. V was cut by 1 base and J by 8 bases, with 8 bases left in between. CDR3 sequence reads: CASSQGAGEAFF. The CDR3 bases are TGTGCCAGCAGCCAAGGGGCAGGGGAAGCTTTCTTT.

This clonotype was seen at least ten times. The J gene is TRBJ1-2, the V gene TRBV6-1; D is ambiguous. V shed 7 bases and J shed 4 bases, with 13 bases lying between them. CDR3 length: 13 residues. Germline-derived CDR1 and CDR2 are MNHNS and SASEGT. CDR3 loop: CASTWSHLYGYTF. CDR3 in DNA: TGTGCCAGCACCTGGAGCCACCTCTATGGCTACACCTTC.

In its sample, this clonotype was seen many times. V gene TRBV6-1 combines with J gene TRBJ2-7; a weak D match, TRBD1 (5 bases). V was cut by 2 bases and J by 2 bases, with 22 bases left in between. From germline, CDR1 is MNHNS and CDR2 SASEGT. The length of the CDR3 is 18 residues. The CDR3 region is CASSEQVPTALSTYEQYF. The CDR3 DNA follows: TGTGCCAGCAGTGAACAGGTCCCGACAGCTCTGAGCACCTACGAGCAGTACTTC.

This clonotype was seen a few times. The CDR3 bases are TGTGCCTGGAGTCAAGGGAACACTGAAGCTTTCTTT. Protein product: CAWSQGNTEAFF. The chain recombines TRBV30 with TRBJ1-1; unclear D gene. Germline-derived CDR1 and CDR2 are GTSNPN and SVGIG (reference sequence). The CDR3 spans 12 residues. V lost 2 bases, J lost 1 base, and 5 bases lay in between.

The chain recombines TRBV7-2 with TRBJ2-7; 9 bases map to TRBD2. The trim removed 2 bases at V and 3 bases at J, leaving 5 bases unmatched. The CDR3 loop spans 15 amino acids. Germline assignment: CDR1 SGHTA and CDR2 FQGNSA. The CDR3 protein is CASSLIAGGDYEQYF. The CDR3 DNA reads as TGTGCCAGCAGCTTAATCGCGGGAGGGGACTACGAGCAGTACTTC.

This clonotype was observed many times. Germline and junction disagree at one end, which may indicate a read error. The rearrangement joins TRBV6-5 to TRBJ2-5; TRBD2 agrees at 8 bases. Germline CDR1 is MNHEY and CDR2 is SVGAGI. The length of the CDR3 is 16 residues. The CDR3 sequence: CASSYSGPGGVEAQYF. The CDR3 DNA follows: TGTGCCAGCAGTTACTCGGGACCGGGGGGGGTAGAGGCCCAGTACTTC.

CDR3 nucleotide sequence: TGTGCCTTTCACCGGGAAGTTGGTCAGCCCCAGCATTTT. Its protein is CAFHREVGQPQHF. The J gene is TRBJ1-5, the V gene TRBV2, with no clear D. Germline V gives CDR1 SNHLY, CDR2 FYNNEI. The CDR3 runs to 13 residues. V was pared by 11 bases and J by 6 bases, with 17 bases between. The full variable domain, rest sourced from reference TRBV2 and TRBJ1-5, is EPEVTQTPSHQVTQMGQEVILRCVPISNHLYFYWYRQILGQKVEFLVSFYNNEISEKSEIFDDQFSVERPDGSNFTLKIRSTKLEDSAMYFCAFHREVGQPQHFGDGTRLSIL.

The chain employs TRBV18 and TRBJ1-6; D gene uncertain. The V and J ends lost 0 bases and 7 bases respectively, with 4 bases between them. The CDR3 totals 13 residues. Germline V gene sequence: CDR1 KGHSH, CDR2 LQKENI. CDR3 bases: TGTGCCAGCTCACCACCGGTCAATTCACCCCTCCACTTT. This translates into CASSPPVNSPLHF.

The rearrangement uses TRBV10-3 and TRBJ1-5; 9 bases fit TRBD1. The CDR3 is 16 residues long. CDR1 is ENHRY and CDR2 is SYGVKD in the germline V gene. The J segment lost 4 bases and the V segment lost 2 bases, leaving 6 bases of the junction unmatched. The CDR3 DNA reads as TGTGCCATCAGTGAGGGACGACAGGGGGGAAATCAGCCCCAGCATTTT. Amino acid sequence: CAISEGRQGGNQPQHF.

The sample holds many counts of this clonotype. The chain employs TRBV15 and TRBJ1-5; 7 bases align to TRBD1. The V gene's germline CDR1 is LNHNV and CDR2 YYDKDF (reference sequence). CDR3 length equals 14 residues. V trimming: 4 bases; J trimming: 5 bases; junction bases outside the gene matches: 5. This CDR3 is CATSMTGPHQPQHF. The CDR3 DNA reads TGTGCCACCAGCATGACAGGGCCGCATCAGCCCCAGCATTTT. Combining the CDR3 with reference TRBV15 and TRBJ1-5 gives the whole variable domain DAMVIQNPRYQVTQFGKPVTLSCSQTLNHNVMYWYQQKSSQAPKLLFHYYDKDFNNEADTPDNFQSRRPNTSFCFLDIRSPGLGDTAMYLCATSMTGPHQPQHFGDGTRLSIL.